Listed here is a single T cell receptor beta chain. These data belong to a study of blood T cell repertoires in COVID-19. Study context: T cells, B-cell-depleted T cells, or PBMCs supplied cDNA or gDNA.

CDR3 length: 15 residues. Deletions cut 7 bases from V and 3 bases from J, with 15 bases between. CDR1 is MNHEY and CDR2 is SVGAGI in the germline V gene. Original processing notes: How many nucleated cells were present was estimated from reference gene primer amplification. Sequencing was performed with immunoSEQ multiplex PCR; in TCRdb, only in-frame clones are kept and a portion is missing. V and J calls and clone size follow that table, whereas D and trimming were derived from the DNA. The sample yields over 400,000 clones, 86% seen once. This receptor was taken from a woman aged 30 to 39 with active or convalescent COVID-19. The rearrangement uses TRBV6-5 and TRBJ2-2; perhaps TRBD2 as D (6 bases). The material sequenced was peripheral blood. The CDR3 loop reads CASKRRGAHTGELFF. In DNA form, the CDR3 reads TGTGCCAGCAAGAGGCGGGGAGCGCACACCGGGGAGCTGTTTTTT.